The clone carrying this TCR beta chain was seen at least ten times. Its antigen is not identified. The read is 3 residues too short to cover the CDR3 end, so that end is filled in from the germline J gene. The sample belongs to a study of T cell clonality in common variable immunodeficiency. Method: immunoSEQ multiplex PCR; TCRdb's copy keeps in-frame clones and lacks some. The sample was found to contain roughly 42,000 clones, and every one recurs. Germline CDR1 is LGHNA and CDR2 is YNFKEQ. This CDR3 comprises 17 residues. Unmatched junction bases numbered 3, after V lost 0 bases and J lost 3 bases. Most patients and controls had Caucasian heritage. General study findings and limits: The cause of increased CVID clonality remains unclear without subpopulation sequencing.

The TCR comes from a person between 18 and 75 years old in good health. The genes are TRBV4-2 and TRBJ2-3; 13 bases map to TRBD2. The material sequenced was peripheral blood mononuclear cells. Partial CDR3 DNA: TGTGCCAGCAGCCAAGATTTGGGACTAGCGGGAACAGATACG. Its protein is CASSQDLGLAGTDT. The whole CDR3 reads CASSQDLGLAGTDTQYF.